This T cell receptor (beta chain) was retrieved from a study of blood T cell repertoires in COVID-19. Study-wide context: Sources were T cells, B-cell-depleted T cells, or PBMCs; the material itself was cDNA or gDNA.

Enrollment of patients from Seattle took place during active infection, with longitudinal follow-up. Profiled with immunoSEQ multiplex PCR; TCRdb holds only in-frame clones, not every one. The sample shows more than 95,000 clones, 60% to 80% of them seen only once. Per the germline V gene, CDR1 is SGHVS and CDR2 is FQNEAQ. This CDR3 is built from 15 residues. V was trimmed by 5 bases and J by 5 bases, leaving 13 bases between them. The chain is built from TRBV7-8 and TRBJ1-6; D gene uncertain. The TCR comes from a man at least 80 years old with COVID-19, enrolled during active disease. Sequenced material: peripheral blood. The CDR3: CASSPPGRNNSPLHF. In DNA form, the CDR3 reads TGTGCCAGCAGCCCCCCAGGCAGAAATAATTCACCCCTCCACTTT.